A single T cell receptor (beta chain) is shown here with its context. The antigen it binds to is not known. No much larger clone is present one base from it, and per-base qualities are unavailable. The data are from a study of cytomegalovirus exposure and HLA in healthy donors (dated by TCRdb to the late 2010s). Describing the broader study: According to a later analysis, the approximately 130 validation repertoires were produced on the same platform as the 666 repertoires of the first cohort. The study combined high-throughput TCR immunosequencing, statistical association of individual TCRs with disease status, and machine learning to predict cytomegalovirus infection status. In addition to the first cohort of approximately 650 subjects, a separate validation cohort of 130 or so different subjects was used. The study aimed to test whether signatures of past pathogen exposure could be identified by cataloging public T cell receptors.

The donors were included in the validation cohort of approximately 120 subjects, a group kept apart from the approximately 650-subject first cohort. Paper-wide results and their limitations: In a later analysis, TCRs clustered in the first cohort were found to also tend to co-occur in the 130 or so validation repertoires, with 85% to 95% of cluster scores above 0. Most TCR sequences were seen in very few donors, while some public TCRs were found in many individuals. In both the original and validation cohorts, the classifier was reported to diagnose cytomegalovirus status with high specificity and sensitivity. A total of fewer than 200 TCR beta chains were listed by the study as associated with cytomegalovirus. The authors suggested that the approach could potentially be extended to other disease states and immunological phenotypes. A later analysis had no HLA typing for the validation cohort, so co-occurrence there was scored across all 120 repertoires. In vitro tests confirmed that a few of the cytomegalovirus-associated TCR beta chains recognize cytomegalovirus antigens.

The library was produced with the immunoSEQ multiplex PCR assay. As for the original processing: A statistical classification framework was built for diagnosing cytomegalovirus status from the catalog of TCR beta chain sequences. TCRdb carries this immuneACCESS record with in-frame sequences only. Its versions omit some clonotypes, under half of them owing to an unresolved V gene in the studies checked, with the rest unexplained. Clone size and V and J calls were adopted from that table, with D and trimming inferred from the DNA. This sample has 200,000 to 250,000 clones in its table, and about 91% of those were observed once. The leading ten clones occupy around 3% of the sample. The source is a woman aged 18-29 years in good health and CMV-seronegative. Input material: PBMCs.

Read as DNA, the sequence is TGTGCCAGCAGTTCCCCCCTTACAGGTTACTATGGCTACACCTTC. Translation gives CASSSPLTGYYGYTF. The chain couples TRBV27 to TRBJ1-2, with TRBD1 perhaps the D gene, on 5 matching bases. The CDR3 runs 15 residues from the cysteine to the phenylalanine. Only the CDR3 region is kept as DNA, spanning 45 bases read in frame from base 1. Per the germline V gene (reference sequence), MNHEY is the CDR1 and SMNVEV is the CDR2. V gives up 4 bases and J gives up 3 bases, and the segment between their germline ends measures 15 bases.